The clone carrying this TCR beta chain is classed as medium-sized by frequency. Its antigen is currently unknown. The sample originates from a study of human CD8 memory T cell subsets. Whole-study findings and limits: Stem-like memory T cell repertoires seemed more diverse than precursor exhausted ones by Chao1 estimates. High, similar diversity marked stem-like memory and precursor exhausted T cells but not effector memory cells. Repertoires of stem-like memory and precursor exhausted T cells showed minimal mutual overlap.

TCR beta libraries were made by UMI-labeled 5' RACE. TCRdb reprocessed the 5' RACE reads and keeps a single row for each CDR3 protein, giving no DNA. The sample's table shows 8,300 or so distinct CDR3 sequences. CDR3 length: 13 residues. Germline V gene lookup returns CDR1 KGHSH and CDR2 LQKENI. Classification as TPEX applied to CCR7+ PD-1+ TIGIT+ early memory CD8+ T cells bearing exhausted-like traits. Healthy donors' buffy coats supplied the PBMC. The sample was CD8+ T cells from PBMCs. The rearrangement joins TRBV18 to TRBJ2-7; TCRdb proposes TRBD1, but this gene call is untestable without DNA. This sequence was found in a human donor in good health. This CDR3 is CASLGRDRYEQYF.